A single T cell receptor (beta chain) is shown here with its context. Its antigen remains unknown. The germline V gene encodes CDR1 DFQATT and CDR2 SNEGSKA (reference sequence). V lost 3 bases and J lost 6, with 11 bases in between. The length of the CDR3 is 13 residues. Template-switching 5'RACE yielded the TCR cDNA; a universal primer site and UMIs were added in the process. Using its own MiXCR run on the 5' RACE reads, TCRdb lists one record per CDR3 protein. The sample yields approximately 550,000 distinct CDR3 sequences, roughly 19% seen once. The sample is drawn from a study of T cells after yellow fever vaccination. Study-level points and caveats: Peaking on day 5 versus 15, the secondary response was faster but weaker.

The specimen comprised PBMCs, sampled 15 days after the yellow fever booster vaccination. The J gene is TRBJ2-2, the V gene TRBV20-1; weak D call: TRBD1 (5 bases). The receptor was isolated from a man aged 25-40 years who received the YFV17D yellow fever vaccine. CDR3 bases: TGCAGTGCTAGGACCCAGGGTTCCGGGGAGCTGTTTTTT. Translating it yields CSARTQGSGELFF.